These 25 T cell receptor beta chains came from one sample sequenced in a study of blood T cell repertoires in COVID-19. Some clones are missing from TCRdb's copy, which holds only in-frame ones; the method was immunoSEQ multiplex PCR. The table lists more than 200,000 clones, approximately 85% of them singletons. Specimen: peripheral blood. The receptors stem from a woman of 80 years or more with COVID-19, enrolled during active disease.

The genes are TRBV12-3 or TRBV12-4 and TRBJ1-3; unclear D gene. With 8 bases removed from V and 4 bases from J, the gap between germline ends came to 6 bases. The CDR3 runs to 11 residues. DNA of the CDR3: TGTGCCAGCTTTCAAGGAAACACCATATATTTT. This translates into CASFQGNTIYF.

This rearrangement joins TRBV10-3 to TRBJ2-3, with D perhaps matching TRBD2 (5 bases). The germline V gene encodes CDR1 ENHRY and CDR2 SYGVKD. V was trimmed by 11 bases and J by 1 base, leaving 10 bases between them. The length of the CDR3 is 12 residues. This CDR3 reads CAVGGGTDTQYF. The DNA for the CDR3 is TGTGCCGTCGGAGGAGGCACAGATACGCAGTATTTT.

Remarks on this clone: Other DNA sequences from this sample encode an identical CDR3 as well. V gene TRBV7-2 combines with J gene TRBJ1-5; the D gene is possibly TRBD1 (6 bases). The CDR3 runs to 15 residues. The V gene's germline CDR1 is SGHTA and CDR2 FQGNSA. V lost 5 bases and J 7 bases, leaving 18 bases between the germline ends. CDR3 sequence reads: CASSHEGGGGQPQHF. As DNA, the CDR3 is TGTGCCAGCAGCCACGAGGGGGGCGGGGGGCAGCCCCAGCATTTT. Variable domain in full (rest from reference TRBV7-2 and TRBJ1-5): GAGVSQSPSNKVTEKGKDVELRCDPISGHTALYWYRQSLGQGLEFLIYFQGNSAPDKSGLPSDRFSAERTGGSVSTLTIQRTQQEDSAVYLCASSHEGGGGQPQHFGDGTRLSIL.

V gene TRBV10-3 combines with J gene TRBJ2-7; no reliable D call. The germline V gene has CDR1 ENHRY and CDR2 SYGVKD. V lost 0 bases to trimming and J lost 2 bases, with 11 bases between them. This CDR3 region has 15 residues. DNA for the CDR3: TGTGCCATCAGTGAGTCAACAGTAAACCCCTACGAGCAGTACTTC. Translation gives CAISESTVNPYEQYF.

This chain joins TRBV6-2 or TRBV6-3 and TRBJ1-4, with D possibly TRBD1 on 6 matching bases. V was cut by 6 bases and J by 5 bases, with 13 bases left in between. CDR3 length: 14 amino acids. CDR1 and CDR2 from the germline V gene are MNHEY and SVGEGT. The CDR3 nucleotides read TGTGCCAGCAGCACCCGGGACATCAATGAAAAACTGTTTTTT. Translating it yields CASSTRDINEKLFF.

This clone was seen just once. The chain couples TRBV9 to TRBJ2-3; TRBD2 matches 8 bases. The junction had 6 bases not matched to a gene; V was cut back by 0 bases and J by 3 bases. Germline V gene sequence: CDR1 SGDLS, CDR2 YYNGEE. This CDR3 region has 16 residues. Here the CDR3 reads CASSVGGGGRTDTQYF. The CDR3 nucleotides read TGTGCCAGCAGCGTAGGAGGAGGCGGGAGGACAGATACGCAGTATTTT.

The rearrangement joins TRBV5-6 to TRBJ2-2, with TRBD2 as a possible D gene (5 bases). V shed 0 bases and J shed 0 bases, with 9 bases lying between them. The CDR3 is made up of 16 amino acids. Germline values: CDR1 SGHDT, CDR2 YYEEEE. The CDR3, as DNA: TGTGCCAGCAGCTTGGTCGGCGGGCCGAACACCGGGGAGCTGTTTTTT. This codes for CASSLVGGPNTGELFF.

This clone was detected only a few times. The chain joins TRBV2 to TRBJ2-7, with TRBD1 matching over 8 bases. The germline CDR1 and CDR2 sequences are SNHLY and FYNNEI. Germline trimming cut 11 bases from V and 4 bases from J; bases unmatched to any gene: 10. The length of the CDR3 is 13 residues. This CDR3 is CAGMRGQAYEQYF. CDR3 DNA: TGTGCCGGGATGAGGGGACAGGCGTACGAGCAGTACTTC.

The V and J genes are TRBV3-1 (or the pseudogene TRBV3-2) and TRBJ2-3, with D perhaps matching TRBD2 (6 bases). Germline CDR1 reads LGHDT; CDR2 reads YNNKEL (reference sequence). This CDR3 region has 13 residues. Trimming stripped 3 bases from V and 10 bases from J, with 14 bases between. The CDR3 reads CASSHRDSNAQYF. Written as DNA, the CDR3 is TGTGCCAGCAGCCATCGGGACTCGAATGCGCAGTATTTT.

This sequence joins TRBV9 and TRBJ2-5, with no clear D. CDR3 length: 14 residues. Germline V gene sequence: CDR1 SGDLS, CDR2 YYNGEE. V lost 4 bases to trimming and J lost 0 bases, with 10 bases between them. CDR3: CASSTRGYQETQYF. In DNA form, the CDR3 reads TGTGCCAGCAGCACCCGCGGATACCAAGAGACCCAGTACTTC. The full variable domain, with the rest looked up from reference TRBV9 and TRBJ2-5, is DSGVTQTPKHLITATGQRVTLRCSPRSGDLSVYWYQQSLDQGLQFLIQYYNGEERAKGNILERFSAQQFPDLHSELNLSSLELGDSALYFCASSTRGYQETQYFGPGTRLLVL.

This clone has more than one count but fewer than ten. The chain uses TRBV5-1 and TRBJ2-1; 9 bases fit TRBD2. The CDR3 consists of 16 residues. V lost 7 bases and J lost 0; bases outside the gene matches: 8. Germline CDR1 reads SGHRS; CDR2 reads YFSETQ. The CDR3 DNA sequence: TGCGCCAGCCATAGCGGGGGCGCCTCCTCCTACAATGAGCAGTTCTTC. The encoded protein is CASHSGGASSYNEQFF. The whole variable domain, remainder taken from reference TRBV5-1 and TRBJ2-1, is KAGVTQTPRYLIKTRGQQVTLSCSPISGHRSVSWYQQTPGQGLQFLFEYFSETQRNKGNFPGRFSGRQFSNSRSEMNVSTLELGDSALYLCASHSGGASSYNEQFFGPGTRLTVL.

The chain carries TRBV9 and TRBJ2-1, with a tentative D call TRBD2 (5 bases). The ends were cut back, 0 bases at V and 3 bases at J, with 10 bases in the middle. The CDR3 length is 15 residues. From germline, CDR1 is SGDLS and CDR2 YYNGEE. The CDR3 coding sequence is TGTGCCAGCAGCGTAGCCAGCGGCCACTACAATGAGCAGTTCTTC. Protein sequence: CASSVASGHYNEQFF.

This chain uses TRBV27 with TRBJ1-2, with D possibly TRBD1 on 5 matching bases. Trimming stripped 1 base from V and 4 bases from J, with 16 bases between. The CDR3 is 16 residues long. CDR1 is MNHEY and CDR2 is SMNVEV in the germline V gene (reference sequence). CDR3 bases: TGTGCCAGCAGTTTATTAGGGCAGGGAAGGCCCTATGGCTACACCTTC. Its translation is CASSLLGQGRPYGYTF.

The chain couples TRBV28 to TRBJ1-4, with TRBD1 identical over 8 bases. J gave up 8 bases and V 11 bases, and 4 bases lay outside the gene matches. This CDR3 region has 11 residues. Germline V gene sequence: CDR1 MDHEN, CDR2 SYDVKM. The CDR3: CAHRGGEKLFF. As DNA, the CDR3 is TGTGCCCACAGGGGGGGAGAAAAACTGTTTTTT.

The J gene is TRBJ2-1, the V gene TRBV9, with TRBD2 identical over 7 bases. Losses at the gene ends were 0 bases for V and 0 bases for J; bases not matched to a gene: 3. Germline CDR1 SGDLS, CDR2 YYNGEE. This CDR3 is 16 amino acids long. In DNA, the CDR3 is TGTGCCAGCAGCGTAGATGGCGGGAGCTCCTACAATGAGCAGTTCTTC. It yields the protein CASSVDGGSSYNEQFF.

This clone was observed once. The chain is built from TRBV6-4 and TRBJ2-3; 7 bases line up with TRBD2. The V segment lost 3 bases and the J segment 0 bases; nucleotides outside the gene matches: 0. The germline CDR1 and CDR2 sequences are MRHNA and SNTAGT. This CDR3 is 14 amino acids long. CDR3 nucleotides: TGTGCCAGCAGTGATAGCGGGAGCACAGATACGCAGTATTTT. Its translation: CASSDSGSTDTQYF.

In regard to this clone: The identical CDR3 is also encoded by other nucleotide sequences in the sample. The chain couples TRBV5-1 to TRBJ1-5, with TRBD1 matching 7 bases. Trimming removed 4 bases from V and 4 bases from J; junction bases left unmatched: 8. Germline V gene data show CDR1 as SGHRS and CDR2 as YFSETQ. This CDR3 is 15 amino acids long. The DNA of the CDR3 is TGCGCCAGCAGCGTAACAGGGGATTCTAATCAGCCCCAGCATTTT. Translating it yields CASSVTGDSNQPQHF. Drawing the rest from reference TRBV5-1 and TRBJ1-5, the complete variable domain is KAGVTQTPRYLIKTRGQQVTLSCSPISGHRSVSWYQQTPGQGLQFLFEYFSETQRNKGNFPGRFSGRQFSNSRSEMNVSTLELGDSALYLCASSVTGDSNQPQHFGDGTRLSIL.

Regarding this clone: A junction boundary mismatches the germline segment, possibly from a read error. The chain joins TRBV5-1 to TRBJ2-2; D possibly corresponds to TRBD1 (5 bases). CDR1 SGHRS and CDR2 YFSETQ come from the germline V gene. The CDR3 contains 14 residues. CDR3 residues: CASRLDTNTGELFF. The DNA for the CDR3 is TGCGCCAGCAGATTGGACACGAACACCGGGGAGCTGTTTTTT.

The chain employs TRBV27 and TRBJ2-2; 9 bases line up with TRBD2. V trimming: 3 bases; J trimming: 3 bases; junction bases outside the gene matches: 2. This CDR3 comprises 15 residues. The germline gives CDR1 MNHEY, CDR2 SMNVEV (reference sequence). The CDR3 nucleotides are TGTGCCAGCAGTTTGGGACTAGCCTACACCGGGGAGCTGTTTTTT. Its translation is CASSLGLAYTGELFF.

The sample holds a few counts of this clone. CDR3 nucleotides: TGCAGCGTTGCCTTCCGGGACACCGATCAGCCCCAGCATTTT. This codes for CSVAFRDTDQPQHF. The rearrangement joins TRBV29-1 to TRBJ1-5; TRBD1 is a possible D gene (6 bases). Germline V CDR1 and CDR2: SQVTM, ANQGSEA. The CDR3 is 14 amino acids. The V end was cut by 4 bases, the J end by 5 bases, with 15 bases between. Looking up the rest from reference TRBV29-1 and TRBJ1-5 gives the full variable domain: SAVISQKPSRDICQRGTSLTIQCQVDSQVTMMFWYRQQPGQSLTLIATANQGSEATYESGFVIDKFPISRPNLTFSTLTVSNMSPEDSSIYLCSVAFRDTDQPQHFGDGTRLSIL.

The chain uses TRBV11-3 and TRBJ2-5; 8 bases match TRBD2. J gave up 3 bases and V 5 bases, and 2 bases lay outside the gene matches. The germline V gene has CDR1 SGHNT and CDR2 YENEEA. The CDR3 consists of 13 residues. CDR3 in amino acids: CASSPGLEETQYF. Here the CDR3 DNA reads TGTGCCAGCAGCCCGGGACTAGAAGAGACCCAGTACTTC.

The chain uses TRBV4-1 and TRBJ2-2, with D possibly TRBD1 on 6 matching bases. Germline V gives CDR1 MGHRA, CDR2 YSYEKL. This CDR3 spans 16 amino acids. V dropped 0 bases and J dropped 5 bases, with 13 bases sitting between them. CDR3 residues: CASSQETGRGTGELFF. For the CDR3, the DNA is TGCGCCAGCAGCCAAGAAACAGGGCGTGGGACCGGGGAGCTGTTTTTT.

In its sample, this clone was seen once. Other DNA sequences from this sample encode an identical CDR3 as well. The gene calls are TRBV6-2 or TRBV6-3 and TRBJ2-5; 8 positions agree with TRBD1. Germline V gives CDR1 MNHEY, CDR2 SVGEGT. V lost 6 bases to trimming and J lost 4 bases; unmatched junction nucleotides: 7. This CDR3 comprises 14 residues. CDR3 sequence reads: CASSSNRGRETQYF. The CDR3 nucleotides are TGTGCCAGCAGCTCCAACAGGGGGAGAGAGACCCAGTACTTC.

The V gene is TRBV3-1 (or the pseudogene TRBV3-2), the J gene TRBJ2-7; weak D call: TRBD1 (6 bases). Trimming took 2 bases from V and 6 from J, leaving 8 bases between them. Germline CDR1 reads LGHDT; CDR2 reads YNNKEL (reference sequence). CDR3 length: 12 residues. Here the CDR3 DNA reads TGTGCCAGCAGCCAAACAGGGAGCGAGCAGTACTTC. Translated: CASSQTGSEQYF.

The genes are TRBV5-1 and TRBJ1-1, with D possibly being TRBD1 (5 bases). The CDR3 length is 14 residues. CDR1 SGHRS and CDR2 YFSETQ come from the germline V gene. The germline V and J ends were trimmed by 7 bases and 5 bases, with 18 bases remaining between them. The CDR3 protein is CASSPGRDSTEAFF. DNA for the CDR3: TGCGCCAGCTCGCCCGGCAGGGATAGTACTGAAGCTTTCTTT.